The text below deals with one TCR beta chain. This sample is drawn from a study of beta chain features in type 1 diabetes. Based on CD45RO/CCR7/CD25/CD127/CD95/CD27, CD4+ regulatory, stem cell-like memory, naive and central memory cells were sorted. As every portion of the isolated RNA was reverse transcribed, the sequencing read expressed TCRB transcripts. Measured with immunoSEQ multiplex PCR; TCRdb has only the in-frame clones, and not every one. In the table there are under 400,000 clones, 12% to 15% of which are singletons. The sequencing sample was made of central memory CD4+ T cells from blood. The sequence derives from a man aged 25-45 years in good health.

The CDR3 loop reads CASSLQTGVTDTQYF. Written as DNA, the CDR3 is TGTGCCAGCAGCCTCCAGACAGGGGTCACAGATACGCAGTATTTT. V usage is TRBV14 and J usage is TRBJ2-3; 8 bases line up with TRBD1. The CDR3 runs 15 residues. V lost 4 bases and J lost 2; bases outside the gene matches: 5. Germline loops: CDR1 SGHDN, CDR2 FVKESK. Supplemented by reference TRBV14 and TRBJ2-3, the full variable domain reads EAGVTQFPSHSVIEKGQTVTLRCDPISGHDNLYWYRRVMGKEIKFLLHFVKESKQDESGMPNNRFLAERTGGTYSTLKVQPAELEDSGVYFCASSLQTGVTDTQYFGPGTRLTVL.